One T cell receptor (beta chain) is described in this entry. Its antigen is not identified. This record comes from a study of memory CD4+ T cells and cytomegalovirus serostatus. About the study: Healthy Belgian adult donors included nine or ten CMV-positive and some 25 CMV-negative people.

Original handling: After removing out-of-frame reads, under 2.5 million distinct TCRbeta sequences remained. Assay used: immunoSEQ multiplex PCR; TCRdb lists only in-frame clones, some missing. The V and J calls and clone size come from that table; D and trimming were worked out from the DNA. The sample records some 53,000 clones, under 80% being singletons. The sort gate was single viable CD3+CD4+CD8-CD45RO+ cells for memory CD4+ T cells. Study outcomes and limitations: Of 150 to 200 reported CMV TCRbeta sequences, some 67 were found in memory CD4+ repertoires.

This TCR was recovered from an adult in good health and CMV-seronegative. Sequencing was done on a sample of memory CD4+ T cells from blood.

Here the CDR3 reads CASSLGYPSYEQYF. Here the CDR3 DNA reads TGTGCCAGCAGCTTGGGGTACCCCTCCTACGAGCAGTACTTC. The rearrangement joins TRBV5-6 to TRBJ2-7; D unresolved. The V and J ends lost 0 bases and 0 bases respectively, with 7 bases between them. This CDR3 region has 14 residues. Germline CDR1 SGHDT, CDR2 YYEEEE.